Below are 25 T cell receptor beta chains sequenced from a single sample in a study of cytomegalovirus exposure and HLA in healthy donors (TCRdb year 2017). The library was obtained by the immunoSEQ multiplex PCR assay. The source is immuneACCESS, and TCRdb retained only in-frame sequences with V and J called. Part of the clones is not carried over; for the studies checked, unresolved V genes explain less than half of this, and the remainder is unexplained. The sample has almost 200,000 clones on record, roughly 81% of them singletons. The ten largest clonotypes hold over 0.95% of the sample. Sequenced input: PBMCs. All receptors come from a woman aged 25 to 39 in good health and CMV-seronegative.

This clone appeared a single time. This chain links TRBV2 with TRBJ1-1; D not resolved. CDR3 length: 13 residues. V was shortened by 1 base and J by 4 bases, with 7 bases between the two germline ends. Germline assignment: CDR1 SNHLY and CDR2 FYNNEI. CDR3 protein: CASSEGPGTEAFF. The CDR3 region has the DNA TGTGCCAGCAGTGAAGGTCCAGGCACTGAAGCTTTCTTT.

The chain uses TRBV6-1 and TRBJ2-1; the match to TRBD2 covers 8 bases. The CDR3 consists of 13 residues. CDR1 and CDR2 (germline): MNHNS, SASEGT. Unmatched junction bases numbered 4, after V lost 6 bases and J lost 6 bases. For the CDR3, the DNA is TGTGCCAGCAGACTAGCGGCGAGCAATGAGCAGTTCTTC. Encoded protein: CASRLAASNEQFF.

The chain has TRBV19 and TRBJ2-4, with 9 bases identical to TRBD2. This CDR3 has 18 amino acids. J gave up 1 base and V 5 bases, and 12 bases lay outside the gene matches. Germline assignment: CDR1 LNHDA and CDR2 SQIVND (reference sequence). The CDR3 nucleotides are TGTGCCAGTAGTCCCCCCCCGGGACTAGCAGGCGCCAAAAACATTCAGTACTTC. Protein sequence: CASSPPPGLAGAKNIQYF.

Remarks on this clone: The identical CDR3 is also encoded by other nucleotide sequences in the sample. This chain uses TRBV5-1 with TRBJ2-7; TRBD1 agrees at 7 bases. Germline-derived CDR1 and CDR2 are SGHRS and YFSETQ. V was clipped by 4 bases and J by 0 bases; unmatched bases: 4. This CDR3 has 14 amino acids. This CDR3 is CASSPRQGSYEQYF. The CDR3 DNA reads TGCGCCAGCAGCCCACGACAGGGCTCCTACGAGCAGTACTTC. Full variable domain (remainder filled in from reference TRBV5-1 and TRBJ2-7): KAGVTQTPRYLIKTRGQQVTLSCSPISGHRSVSWYQQTPGQGLQFLFEYFSETQRNKGNFPGRFSGRQFSNSRSEMNVSTLELGDSALYLCASSPRQGSYEQYFGPGTRLTVT.

This clone was found once. The chain carries TRBV19 and TRBJ2-2, with TRBD1 identical over 7 bases. CDR3 length equals 14 residues. Germline V gene data show CDR1 as LNHDA and CDR2 as SQIVND (reference sequence). The V gene end was trimmed by 6 bases and the J gene end by 3 bases; junction bases not matched to a gene: 4. The CDR3 DNA follows: TGTGCCAGTAGAAACACAGGGGACACCGGGGAGCTGTTTTTT. Protein product: CASRNTGDTGELFF. The full variable domain, its missing parts supplied by reference TRBV19 and TRBJ2-2, is DGGITQSPKYLFRKEGQNVTLSCEQNLNHDAMYWYRQDPGQGLRLIYYSQIVNDFQKGDIAEGYSVSREKKESFPLTVTSAQKNPTAFYLCASRNTGDTGELFFGEGSRLTVL.

This clone was seen a single time. The chain combines TRBV5-4 with TRBJ2-6; the D is unclear. Germline V gene data show CDR1 as SGHNT and CDR2 as YYREEE (reference sequence). The CDR3 extends over 14 amino acids. With 6 bases removed from V and 4 bases from J, the gap between germline ends came to 11 bases. The DNA of the CDR3 is TGTGCCAGCATGCCCGGGTCCGGGGCCAACGTCCTGACTTTC. As protein: CASMPGSGANVLTF.

V is TRBV9 and J is TRBJ1-1; 9 bases match TRBD1. Trimming at V came to 4 bases and at J to 3 bases, leaving 10 bases not matched to a gene. The CDR3 has 16 residues. Germline values: CDR1 SGDLS, CDR2 YYNGEE. Here the CDR3 DNA reads TGTGCCAGCAGCCCCCGGACAGGGGAGGAAGACACTGAAGCTTTCTTT. Translated: CASSPRTGEEDTEAFF.

This chain joins TRBV28 and TRBJ2-1; D uncertain. Germline V gene data show CDR1 as MDHEN and CDR2 as SYDVKM. The CDR3 contains 11 residues. V was clipped by 5 bases and J by 8 bases, with 7 bases between them. The CDR3: CASSLGYEQFF. CDR3 sequence (DNA): TGTGCCAGCAGTCTCGGGTATGAGCAGTTCTTC.

The chain recombines TRBV23-1 with TRBJ2-1; possible D gene TRBD2, 6 bases. TRBV23-1 is recorded as an ORF, its role being uncertain. CDR3 length: 17 residues. Deletions cut 2 bases from V and 6 bases from J, with 20 bases between. DNA of the CDR3: TGCGCCAGCAGTCAACCCCCGGGCCGCACTAGCTTCAATGAGCAGTTCTTC. Translated, it gives CASSQPPGRTSFNEQFF.

The chain carries TRBV7-9 and TRBJ2-1; 10 nucleotides agree with TRBD2. The CDR3 sequence is 15 residues long. The V gene's germline CDR1 is SEHNR and CDR2 FQNEAQ (reference sequence). J gave up 2 bases and V 5 bases, and 3 bases lay outside the gene matches. The CDR3 region is CASSPSGSTYNEQFF. CDR3 nucleotide sequence: TGTGCCAGCAGCCCTAGCGGGAGCACCTACAATGAGCAGTTCTTC.

Notes on this clone: Other DNA sequences within the sample encode an identical CDR3. The V and J genes are TRBV27 and TRBJ1-3; possibly TRBD1 for D (6 bases). V lost 2 bases and J lost 3, with 8 bases in between. The CDR3 loop spans 14 amino acids. The germline gives CDR1 MNHEY, CDR2 SMNVEV (reference sequence). The chain's CDR3 is CASSLTGSGNTIYF. CDR3 sequence (DNA): TGTGCCAGCAGTTTAACAGGGAGTGGAAACACCATATATTTT.

This chain joins TRBV30 and TRBJ2-5; a weak D match, TRBD1 (8 bases). CDR1 and CDR2 (germline): GTSNPN, SVGIG (reference sequence). With 1 base removed from V and 6 bases from J, the gap between germline ends came to 15 bases. This CDR3 comprises 14 residues. The CDR3 sequence is CAWSAGGGRKTQYF. The CDR3 region has the DNA TGTGCCTGGAGTGCAGGGGGCGGGAGAAAGACCCAGTACTTC.

This chain joins TRBV18 and TRBJ1-5; D is unresolved. CDR1 and CDR2 (germline): KGHSH, LQKENI. The V and J ends lost 1 base and 5 bases respectively, with 6 bases between them. The CDR3 is made up of 13 amino acids. The CDR3: CASSPQEDQPQHF. The DNA for the CDR3 is TGTGCCAGCTCACCACAGGAGGATCAGCCCCAGCATTTT.

This chain joins TRBV30 and TRBJ1-2; 7 positions agree with TRBD1. Germline-derived CDR1 and CDR2 are GTSNPN and SVGIG (reference sequence). The CDR3 is made up of 13 amino acids. J lost 7 bases, V lost 4 bases, and 9 bases had no gene match. The CDR3 DNA sequence: TGTGCCTGGAACCAACAGGGGAGTTTTGGCTACACCTTC. Amino acid sequence: CAWNQQGSFGYTF.

V usage is TRBV28 and J usage is TRBJ1-4; TRBD1 aligns across 7 bases. Germline V gene data show CDR1 as MDHEN and CDR2 as SYDVKM. This CDR3 has 16 amino acids. V dropped 6 bases and J dropped 0; count of bases not matched to a gene: 7. The DNA of the CDR3 is TGTGCCAGCAGCCGCCTGACAGGGTCAACTAATGAAAAACTGTTTTTT. Protein: CASSRLTGSTNEKLFF.

V and J are TRBV2 and TRBJ2-7, with D possibly matching TRBD1 (6 bases). Between the trimmed V and J ends, which lost 1 base and 1 base, there was a span of 14 bases. The V gene's germline CDR1 is SNHLY and CDR2 FYNNEI. The CDR3 has 16 residues. In DNA form, the CDR3 reads TGTGCCAGCAGTGAAGGGTTGGGGGCGTTGTCCTACGAGCAGTACTTC. Translating gives CASSEGLGALSYEQYF.

The V call is TRBV7-9, the J call TRBJ1-2, with D possibly being TRBD1 (6 bases). Germline V gives CDR1 SEHNR, CDR2 FQNEAQ (reference sequence). There are 18 residues in the CDR3. Trimming took off 6 bases at V and 2 bases at J, with 25 bases between the two ends. CDR3 DNA: TGTGCCAGCAGTACCGGGACACACCTGTCGGACCGAAACTATGGCTACACCTTC. As protein: CASSTGTHLSDRNYGYTF.

The chain is built from TRBV5-1 and TRBJ1-3; no firm D call. With 0 bases removed from V and 3 bases from J, the gap between germline ends came to 7 bases. CDR3 size: 14 residues. The germline V gene encodes CDR1 SGHRS and CDR2 YFSETQ. The CDR3 DNA reads TGCGCCAGCAGCTTGGGACAAATTGGAAACACCATATATTTT. It codes for CASSLGQIGNTIYF.

The rearrangement uses TRBV9 and TRBJ1-4, with D tentatively TRBD1 (6 bases). V was pared by 3 bases and J by 5 bases, with 20 bases between. This CDR3 is 17 amino acids long. Germline CDR1 reads SGDLS; CDR2 reads YYNGEE. CDR3 DNA: TGTGCCAGCAGCGCCCGAGGGTACAGGGTAGGCAATGAAAAACTGTTTTTT. Translated: CASSARGYRVGNEKLFF.

The J gene is TRBJ1-2, the V gene TRBV9; 7 positions match TRBD1. Unmatched junction bases numbered 14, after V lost 4 bases and J lost 5 bases. Germline V gene lookup returns CDR1 SGDLS and CDR2 YYNGEE. The CDR3 sequence is 16 residues long. The CDR3: CASSPSTRDSKYGYTF. DNA for the CDR3: TGTGCCAGCAGCCCGTCCACCCGGGACAGCAAATATGGCTACACCTTC.

The chain recombines TRBV18 with TRBJ2-7, with D perhaps TRBD2 (6 bases). The CDR3 length is 16 residues. V was trimmed by 3 bases and J by 6 bases, leaving 21 bases between them. Germline V CDR1 and CDR2: KGHSH, LQKENI. CDR3 DNA sequence: TGTGCCAGCTCACCTACCCTCGCCCCGCGGGACTCCGAGCAGTACTTC. The encoded protein is CASSPTLAPRDSEQYF.

The J gene is TRBJ2-7, the V gene TRBV5-1; D might be TRBD1 (5 bases). Trimming stripped 0 bases from V and 2 bases from J, with 6 bases between. CDR3 length: 13 residues. The germline gives CDR1 SGHRS, CDR2 YFSETQ. This chain's CDR3 is CASSLDRPYEQYF. For the CDR3, the DNA is TGCGCCAGCAGCTTGGACAGGCCCTACGAGCAGTACTTC.

This clone occurred once. The V gene is TRBV14, the J gene TRBJ1-4, with a tentative D call TRBD1 (6 bases). V lost 2 bases to trimming and J lost 2 bases, with 9 bases between them. Germline loops: CDR1 SGHDN, CDR2 FVKESK. The CDR3 extends over 15 amino acids. The CDR3 DNA reads TGTGCCAGCAGCCAAAACAGGGCGACTAATGAAAAACTGTTTTTT. Translation gives CASSQNRATNEKLFF.

The chain recombines TRBV5-1 with TRBJ2-7; possible D gene TRBD1, 6 bases. The germline V and J ends were trimmed by 4 bases and 5 bases, with 13 bases remaining between them. The CDR3 loop spans 13 amino acids. From germline, CDR1 is SGHRS and CDR2 YFSETQ. The CDR3 DNA is TGCGCCAGCAGCCGGGACATGGGGGACGAGCAGTACTTC. The encoded protein is CASSRDMGDEQYF. The complete variable domain, with remaining parts taken from reference TRBV5-1 and TRBJ2-7, reads KAGVTQTPRYLIKTRGQQVTLSCSPISGHRSVSWYQQTPGQGLQFLFEYFSETQRNKGNFPGRFSGRQFSNSRSEMNVSTLELGDSALYLCASSRDMGDEQYFGPGTRLTVT.

V gene TRBV28 combines with J gene TRBJ1-4; 8 nucleotides match TRBD1. Germline V lookup: CDR1 MDHEN, CDR2 SYDVKM. The junction had 10 bases not matched to a gene; V was cut back by 4 bases and J by 3 bases. The CDR3 is made up of 17 amino acids. DNA of the CDR3: TGTGCCAGCAGTTCCTATCCCCGACAGGGGTCTAATGAAAAACTGTTTTTT. It specifies CASSSYPRQGSNEKLFF.